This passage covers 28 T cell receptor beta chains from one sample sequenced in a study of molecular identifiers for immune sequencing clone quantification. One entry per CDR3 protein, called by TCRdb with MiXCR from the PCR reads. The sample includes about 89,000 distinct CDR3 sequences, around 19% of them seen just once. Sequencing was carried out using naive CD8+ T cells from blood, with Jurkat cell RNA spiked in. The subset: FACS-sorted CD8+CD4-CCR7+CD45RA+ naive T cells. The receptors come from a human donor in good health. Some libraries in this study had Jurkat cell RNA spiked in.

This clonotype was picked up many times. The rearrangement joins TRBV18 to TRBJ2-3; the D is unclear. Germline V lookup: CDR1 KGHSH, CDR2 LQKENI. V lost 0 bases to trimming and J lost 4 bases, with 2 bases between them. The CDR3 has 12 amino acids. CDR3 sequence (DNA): TGTGCCAGCTCACCACCGGCAGATACGCAGTATTTT. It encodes CASSPPADTQYF. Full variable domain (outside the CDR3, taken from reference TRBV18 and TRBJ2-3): NAGVMQNPRHLVRRRGQEARLRCSPMKGHSHVYWYRQLPEEGLKFMVYLQKENIIDESGMPKERFSAEFPKEGPSILRIQQVVRGDSAAYFCASSPPADTQYFGPGTRLTVL.

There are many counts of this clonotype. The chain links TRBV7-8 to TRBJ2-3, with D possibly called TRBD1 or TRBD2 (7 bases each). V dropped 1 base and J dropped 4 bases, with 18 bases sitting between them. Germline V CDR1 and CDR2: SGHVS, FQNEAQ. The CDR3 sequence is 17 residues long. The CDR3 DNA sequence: TGTGCCAGCAGCTTAGATAGGGGCAGGGGGGGTCCAGATACGCAGTATTTT. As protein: CASSLDRGRGGPDTQYF.

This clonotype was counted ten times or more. The CDR3 loop is CAWSPAGTGPYEQYF. Written as DNA, the CDR3 is TGTGCCTGGAGTCCTGCCGGGACAGGGCCCTACGAGCAGTACTTC. The J gene is TRBJ2-7, the V gene TRBV30, with 9 bases matching TRBD1. Germline-derived CDR1 and CDR2 are GTSNPN and SVGIG (reference sequence). This CDR3 has 15 residues. V trimming: 2 bases; J trimming: 2 bases; junction bases outside the gene matches: 7.

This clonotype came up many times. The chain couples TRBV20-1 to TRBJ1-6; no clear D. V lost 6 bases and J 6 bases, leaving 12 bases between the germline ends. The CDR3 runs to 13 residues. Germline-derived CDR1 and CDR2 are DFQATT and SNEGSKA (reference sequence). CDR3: CSAPGIINSPLHF. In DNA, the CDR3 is TGCAGTGCCCCGGGCATAATTAATTCACCCCTCCACTTT.

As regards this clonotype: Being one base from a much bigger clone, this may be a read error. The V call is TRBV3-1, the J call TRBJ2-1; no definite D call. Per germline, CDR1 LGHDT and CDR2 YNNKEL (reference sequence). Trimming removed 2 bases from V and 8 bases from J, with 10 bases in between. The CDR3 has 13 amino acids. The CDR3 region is CASSQPGLDEQFF. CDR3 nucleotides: TGTGCCAGCAGCCAACCGGGCCTCGATGAGCAGTTCTTC.

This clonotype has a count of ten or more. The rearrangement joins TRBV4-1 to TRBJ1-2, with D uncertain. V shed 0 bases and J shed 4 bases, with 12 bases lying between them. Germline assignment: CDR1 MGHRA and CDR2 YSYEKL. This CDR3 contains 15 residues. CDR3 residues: CASSQEAPDPYGYTF. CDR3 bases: TGCGCCAGCAGCCAAGAAGCCCCCGATCCCTATGGCTACACCTTC.

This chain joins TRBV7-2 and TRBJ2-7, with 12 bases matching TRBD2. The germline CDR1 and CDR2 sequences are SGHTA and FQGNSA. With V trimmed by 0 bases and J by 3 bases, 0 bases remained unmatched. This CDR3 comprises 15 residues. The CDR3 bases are TGTGCCAGCAGCTTAGCGACTAGCGGGGGCTACGAGCAGTACTTC. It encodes CASSLATSGGYEQYF.

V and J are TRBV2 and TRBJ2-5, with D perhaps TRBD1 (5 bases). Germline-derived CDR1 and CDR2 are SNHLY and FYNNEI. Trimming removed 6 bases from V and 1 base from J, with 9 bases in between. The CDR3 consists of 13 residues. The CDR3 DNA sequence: TGTGCCAGCAGACCAAGGGGCCAAGAGACCCAGTACTTC. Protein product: CASRPRGQETQYF.

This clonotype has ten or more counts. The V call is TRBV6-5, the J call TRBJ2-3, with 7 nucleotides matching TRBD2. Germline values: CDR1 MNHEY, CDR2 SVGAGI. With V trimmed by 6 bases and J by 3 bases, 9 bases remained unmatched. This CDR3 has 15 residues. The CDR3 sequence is CASSPAGVVTDTQYF. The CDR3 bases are TGTGCCAGCAGCCCCGCGGGGGTAGTTACAGATACGCAGTATTTT.

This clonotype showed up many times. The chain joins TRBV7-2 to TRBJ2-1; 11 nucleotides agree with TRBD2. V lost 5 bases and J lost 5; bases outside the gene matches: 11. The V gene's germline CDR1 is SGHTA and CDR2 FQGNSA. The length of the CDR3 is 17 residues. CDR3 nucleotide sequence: TGTGCCAGCAGCCTCGGGACTAGCGGAGGGGCACACAATGAGCAGTTCTTC. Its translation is CASSLGTSGGAHNEQFF.

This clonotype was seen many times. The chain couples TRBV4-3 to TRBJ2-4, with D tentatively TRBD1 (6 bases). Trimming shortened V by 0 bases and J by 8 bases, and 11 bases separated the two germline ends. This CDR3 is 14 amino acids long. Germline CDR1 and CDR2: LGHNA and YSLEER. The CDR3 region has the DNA TGCGCCAGCAGCCAAGATGGTCCAGGGGACATTCAGTACTTC. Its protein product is CASSQDGPGDIQYF.

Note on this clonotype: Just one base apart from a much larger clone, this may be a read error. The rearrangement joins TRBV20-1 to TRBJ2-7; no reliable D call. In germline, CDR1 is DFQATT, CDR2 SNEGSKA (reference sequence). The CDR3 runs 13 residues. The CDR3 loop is CSASLPETYKQYF. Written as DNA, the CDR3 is TGCAGTGCTAGTCTGCCTGAGACCTACAAGCAGTACTTC.

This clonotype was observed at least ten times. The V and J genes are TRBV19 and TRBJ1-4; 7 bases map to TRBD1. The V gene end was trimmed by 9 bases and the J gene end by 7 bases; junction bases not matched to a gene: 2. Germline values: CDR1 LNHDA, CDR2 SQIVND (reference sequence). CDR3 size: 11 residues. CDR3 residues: CASRDSEKLFF. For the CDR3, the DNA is TGTGCCAGCAGGGACAGTGAAAAACTGTTTTTT. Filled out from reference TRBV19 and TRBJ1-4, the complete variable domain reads DGGITQSPKYLFRKEGQNVTLSCEQNLNHDAMYWYRQDPGQGLRLIYYSQIVNDFQKGDIAEGYSVSREKKESFPLTVTSAQKNPTAFYLCASRDSEKLFFGSGTQLSVL.

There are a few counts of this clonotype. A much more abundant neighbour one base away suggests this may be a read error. Here the CDR3 reads CASSPPSHEQVF. As DNA, the CDR3 is TGTGCCAGCAGCCCCCCCTCTCATGAGCAGGTCTTC. The chain combines TRBV7-9 with TRBJ2-1; D ambiguous. From germline, CDR1 is SEHNR and CDR2 FQNEAQ (reference sequence). The CDR3 sequence is 12 residues long.

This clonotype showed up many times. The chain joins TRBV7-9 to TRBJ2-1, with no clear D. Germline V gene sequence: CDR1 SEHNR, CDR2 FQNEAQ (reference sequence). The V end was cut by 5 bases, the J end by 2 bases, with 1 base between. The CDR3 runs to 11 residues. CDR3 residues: CASSAYNEQFF. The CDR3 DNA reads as TGTGCCAGCAGCGCCTACAATGAGCAGTTCTTC.

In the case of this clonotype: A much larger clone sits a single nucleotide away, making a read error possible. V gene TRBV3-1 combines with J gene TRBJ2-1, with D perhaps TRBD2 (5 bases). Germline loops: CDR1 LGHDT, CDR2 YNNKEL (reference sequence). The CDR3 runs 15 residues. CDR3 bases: TGTGCCAGCAGCCAAGTTACCGAGGGTTACAATGAGCGGTTCTTC. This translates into CASSQVTEGYNERFF.

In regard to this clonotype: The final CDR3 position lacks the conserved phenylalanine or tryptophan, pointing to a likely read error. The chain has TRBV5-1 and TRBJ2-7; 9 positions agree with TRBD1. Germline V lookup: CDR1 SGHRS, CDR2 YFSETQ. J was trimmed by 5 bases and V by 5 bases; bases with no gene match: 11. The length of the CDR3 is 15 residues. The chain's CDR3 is CASSSTGGEIHEQYY. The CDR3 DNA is TGCGCCAGCAGTTCTACAGGGGGCGAAATCCACGAGCAGTACTAC.

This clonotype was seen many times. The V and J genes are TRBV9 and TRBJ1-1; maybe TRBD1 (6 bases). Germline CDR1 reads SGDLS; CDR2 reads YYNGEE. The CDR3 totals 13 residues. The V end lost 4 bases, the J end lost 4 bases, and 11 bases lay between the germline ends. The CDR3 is CASSPQGATEAFF. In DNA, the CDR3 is TGTGCCAGCAGCCCACAGGGAGCCACTGAAGCTTTCTTT.

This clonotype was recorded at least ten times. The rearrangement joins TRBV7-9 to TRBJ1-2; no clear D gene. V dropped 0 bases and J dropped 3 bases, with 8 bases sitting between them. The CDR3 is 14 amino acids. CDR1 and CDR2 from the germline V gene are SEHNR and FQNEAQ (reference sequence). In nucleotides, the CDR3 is TGTGCCAGCAGCTTAGCGGGAAGGGACTATGGCTACACCTTC. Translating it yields CASSLAGRDYGYTF.

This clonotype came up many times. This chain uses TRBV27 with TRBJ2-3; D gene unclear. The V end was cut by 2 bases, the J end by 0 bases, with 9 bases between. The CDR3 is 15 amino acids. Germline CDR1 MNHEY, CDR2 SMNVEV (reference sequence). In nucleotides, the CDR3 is TGTGCCAGCAGTTTAGGCCTGACGAGCACAGATACGCAGTATTTT. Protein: CASSLGLTSTDTQYF.

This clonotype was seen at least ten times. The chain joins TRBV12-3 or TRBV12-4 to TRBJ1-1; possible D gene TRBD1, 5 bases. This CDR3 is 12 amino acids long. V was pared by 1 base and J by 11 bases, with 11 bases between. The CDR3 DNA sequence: TGTGCCAGCAGTTTAGACAGGCTGAACGCTTTCTTT. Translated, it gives CASSLDRLNAFF.

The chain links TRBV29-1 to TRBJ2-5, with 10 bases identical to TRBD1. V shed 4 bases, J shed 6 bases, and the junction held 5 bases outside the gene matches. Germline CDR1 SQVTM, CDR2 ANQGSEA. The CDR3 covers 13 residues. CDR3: CSVVGQGGKTQYF. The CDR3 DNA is TGCAGCGTTGTTGGACAGGGGGGAAAGACCCAGTACTTC.

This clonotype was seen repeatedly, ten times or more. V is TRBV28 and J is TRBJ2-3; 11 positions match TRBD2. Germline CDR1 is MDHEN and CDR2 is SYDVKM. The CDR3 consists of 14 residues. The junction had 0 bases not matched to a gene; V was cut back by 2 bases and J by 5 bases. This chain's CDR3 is CASSLLAGGDTQYF. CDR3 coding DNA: TGTGCCAGCAGTTTACTAGCGGGAGGAGATACGCAGTATTTT.

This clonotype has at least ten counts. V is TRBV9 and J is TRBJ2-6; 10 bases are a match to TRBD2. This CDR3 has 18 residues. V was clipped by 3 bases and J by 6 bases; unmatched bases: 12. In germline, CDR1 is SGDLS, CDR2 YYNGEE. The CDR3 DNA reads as TGTGCCAGCAGCGAGACCGGGACTAGCGCACTTTCGGCCAACGTCCTGACTTTC. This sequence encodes CASSETGTSALSANVLTF. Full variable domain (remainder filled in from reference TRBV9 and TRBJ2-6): DSGVTQTPKHLITATGQRVTLRCSPRSGDLSVYWYQQSLDQGLQFLIQYYNGEERAKGNILERFSAQQFPDLHSELNLSSLELGDSALYFCASSETGTSALSANVLTFGAGSRLTVL.

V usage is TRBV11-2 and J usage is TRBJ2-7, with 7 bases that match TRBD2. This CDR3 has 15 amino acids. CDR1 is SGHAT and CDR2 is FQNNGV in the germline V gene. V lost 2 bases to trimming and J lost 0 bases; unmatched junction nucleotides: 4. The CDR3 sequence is CASSLSSGNSYEQYF. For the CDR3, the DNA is TGTGCCAGCAGCTTATCTAGCGGAAACTCCTACGAGCAGTACTTC.

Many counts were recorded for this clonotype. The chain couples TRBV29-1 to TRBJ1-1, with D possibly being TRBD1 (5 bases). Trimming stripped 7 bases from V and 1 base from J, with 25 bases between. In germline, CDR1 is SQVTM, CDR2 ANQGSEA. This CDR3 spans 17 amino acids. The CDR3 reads CSAPLDHAGTPNTEAFF. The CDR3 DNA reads TGCAGCGCCCCCCTAGACCATGCCGGGACGCCGAACACTGAAGCTTTCTTT.

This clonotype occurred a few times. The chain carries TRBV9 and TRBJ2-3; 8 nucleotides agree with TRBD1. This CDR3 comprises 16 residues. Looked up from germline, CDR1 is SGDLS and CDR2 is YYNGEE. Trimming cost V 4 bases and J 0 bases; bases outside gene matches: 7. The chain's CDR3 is CASSIRGQPSTDTQYF. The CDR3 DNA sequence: TGTGCCAGCAGCATCAGGGGGCAGCCTAGCACAGATACGCAGTATTTT.

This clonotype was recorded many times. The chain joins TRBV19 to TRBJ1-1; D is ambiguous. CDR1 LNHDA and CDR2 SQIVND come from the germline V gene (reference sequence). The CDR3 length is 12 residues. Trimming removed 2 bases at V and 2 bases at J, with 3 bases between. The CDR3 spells CASSIPNTEAFF. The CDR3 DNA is TGTGCCAGTAGTATACCTAACACTGAAGCTTTCTTT.